The 8 T cell receptor beta chains below were found in one sample sequenced in a study of post-analysis software for immune sequencing data. Study-wide points: TRBV segments more frequent in patients than in controls numbered roughly 5 and included TRBV5-6, TRBV5-1 and TRBV20-1.

Each TCR beta cDNA library carried unique molecular identifiers. A single record per CDR3 protein comes from TCRdb applying MiXCR to the PCR reads. The sample lists 450,000 to 650,000 distinct CDR3 sequences, roughly two fifths occurring once. Their antigens are not known. The sample comprised blood. The receptors stem from a girl aged 5-17 years with multiple sclerosis.

The chain recombines TRBV20-1 with TRBJ2-3; a weak D match, TRBD2 (5 bases). Trimming took 6 bases from V and 2 from J, leaving 9 bases between them. Germline V gene sequence: CDR1 DFQATT, CDR2 SNEGSKA (reference sequence). The length of the CDR3 is 12 residues. CDR3: CSAGRDTDTQYF. The CDR3, as DNA: TGCAGTGCCGGCCGGGACACAGATACGCAGTATTTT.

This clonotype turned up a few times. The chain employs TRBV29-1 and TRBJ1-1; D is possibly TRBD1 (5 bases). The CDR3 length is 13 residues. With 6 bases removed from V and 2 bases from J, the gap between germline ends came to 13 bases. Germline values: CDR1 SQVTM, CDR2 ANQGSEA. Here the CDR3 DNA reads TGCAGCGTGGGGCAGGGAGGTAACACTGAAGCTTTCTTT. Amino acids: CSVGQGGNTEAFF. Filled out from reference TRBV29-1 and TRBJ1-1, the complete variable domain reads SAVISQKPSRDICQRGTSLTIQCQVDSQVTMMFWYRQQPGQSLTLIATANQGSEATYESGFVIDKFPISRPNLTFSTLTVSNMSPEDSSIYLCSVGQGGNTEAFFGQGTRLTVV.

In this sample, this clonotype turned up a few times. The chain carries TRBV3-1 and TRBJ2-3; possibly TRBD2 for D (5 bases). The germline gives CDR1 LGHDT, CDR2 YNNKEL (reference sequence). The CDR3 consists of 15 residues. Trimming took 0 bases from V and 2 from J, leaving 9 bases between them. The chain's CDR3 is CASSQEPGITDTQYF. DNA for the CDR3: TGTGCCAGCAGCCAAGAGCCGGGGATCACAGATACGCAGTATTTT.

The rearrangement uses TRBV6-1 and TRBJ2-7; maybe TRBD1 (6 bases). The closer fit of TRBJ2-5 to the DNA end suggests the J call may be wrong. This CDR3 spans 13 amino acids. Germline CDR1 reads MNHNS; CDR2 reads SASEGT. Here the CDR3 DNA reads TGTGCCAGCAGTGAAATCAGGGGAGAGACCCAGTACTTC. It encodes CASSEIRGETQYF.

This clonotype was seen only a few times. J is TRBJ2-3 and V is TRBV29-1; D may correspond to TRBD1 or TRBD2 (5 bases each). Germline V gene sequence: CDR1 SQVTM, CDR2 ANQGSEA. CDR3 length equals 16 residues. The V end was cut by 4 bases, the J end by 2 bases, with 19 bases between. CDR3 DNA: TGCAGCGTTGGAGGGGTAACTAGACCAATCACAGATACGCAGTATTTT. It specifies CSVGGVTRPITDTQYF.

This clonotype was observed a handful of times. The chain employs TRBV5-4 and TRBJ1-2; D gene unclear. V dropped 9 bases and J dropped 4 bases, with 16 bases sitting between them. The CDR3 is made up of 13 amino acids. Germline CDR1 and CDR2: SGHNT and YYREEE (reference sequence). This CDR3 reads CATDSGASYGYTF. The CDR3 DNA reads as TGTGCCACCGACTCAGGAGCGTCCTATGGCTACACCTTC.

The chain carries TRBV5-6 and TRBJ2-2; a weak D match, TRBD2 (6 bases). V lost 2 bases and J 1 base, leaving 15 bases between the germline ends. The CDR3 contains 17 residues. Looked up from germline, CDR1 is SGHDT and CDR2 is YYEEEE. CDR3 protein: CASSFRRRGVNTGELFF. The CDR3 DNA reads as TGTGCCAGCAGCTTCAGGCGGAGGGGAGTGAACACCGGGGAGCTGTTTTTT.

This chain links TRBV3-1 with TRBJ2-1, with 8 bases identical to TRBD1. Per the germline V gene, CDR1 is LGHDT and CDR2 is YNNKEL (reference sequence). V shed 5 bases and J 12 bases; nucleotides not matched to a gene: 6. CDR3 size: 12 residues. CDR3 loop: CASSERTGMQFF. CDR3 bases: TGTGCCAGCAGCGAAAGGACAGGGATGCAGTTCTTC.